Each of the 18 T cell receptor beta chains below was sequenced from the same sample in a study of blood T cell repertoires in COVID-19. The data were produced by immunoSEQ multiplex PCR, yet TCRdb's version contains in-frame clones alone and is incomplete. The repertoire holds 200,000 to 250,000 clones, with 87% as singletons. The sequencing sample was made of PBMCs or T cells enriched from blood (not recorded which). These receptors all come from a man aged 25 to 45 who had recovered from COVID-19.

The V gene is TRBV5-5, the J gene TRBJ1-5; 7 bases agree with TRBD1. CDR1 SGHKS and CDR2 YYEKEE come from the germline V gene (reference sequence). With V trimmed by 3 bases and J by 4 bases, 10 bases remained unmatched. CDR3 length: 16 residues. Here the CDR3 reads CASSSGRPGGNQPQHF. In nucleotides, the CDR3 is TGTGCCAGCAGCTCCGGAAGGCCAGGGGGAAATCAGCCCCAGCATTTT.

The CDR3 nucleotides are TGTGCCAGCAGCCGACTAGCGGGGGGGCAAGATACGCAGTATTTT. Its protein product is CASSRLAGGQDTQYF. The genes are TRBV3-1 (or the pseudogene TRBV3-2) and TRBJ2-3; 14 bases are shared with TRBD2. The CDR3 extends over 15 amino acids. The junction had 2 bases not matched to a gene; V was cut back by 4 bases and J by 5 bases. From germline, CDR1 is LGHDT and CDR2 YNNKEL (reference sequence).

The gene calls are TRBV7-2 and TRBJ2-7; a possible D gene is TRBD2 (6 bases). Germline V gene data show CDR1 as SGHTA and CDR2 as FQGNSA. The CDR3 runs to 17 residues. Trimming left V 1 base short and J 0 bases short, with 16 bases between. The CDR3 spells CASSLGTAGWPSYEQYF. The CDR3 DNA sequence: TGTGCCAGCAGCTTAGGAACGGCGGGGTGGCCCTCCTACGAGCAGTACTTC.

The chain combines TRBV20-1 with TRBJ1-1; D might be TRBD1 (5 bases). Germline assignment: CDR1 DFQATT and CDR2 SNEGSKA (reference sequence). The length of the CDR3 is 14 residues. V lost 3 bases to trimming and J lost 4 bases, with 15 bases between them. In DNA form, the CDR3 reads TGCAGTGCTAGTAACACGGGGGGAGGCACTGAAGCTTTCTTT. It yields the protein CSASNTGGGTEAFF.

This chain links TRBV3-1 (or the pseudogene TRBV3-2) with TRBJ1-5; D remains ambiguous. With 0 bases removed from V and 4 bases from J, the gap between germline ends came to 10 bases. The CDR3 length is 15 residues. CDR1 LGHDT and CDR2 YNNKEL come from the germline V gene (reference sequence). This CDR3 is CASSQDSGLNQPQHF. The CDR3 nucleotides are TGTGCCAGCAGCCAAGATAGCGGGTTAAATCAGCCCCAGCATTTT.

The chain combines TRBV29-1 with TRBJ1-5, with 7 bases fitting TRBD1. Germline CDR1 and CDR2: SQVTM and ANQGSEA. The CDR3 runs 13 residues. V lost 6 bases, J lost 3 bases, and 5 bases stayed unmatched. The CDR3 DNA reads TGCAGCGTGGAGACAGGGAACAATCAGCCCCAGCATTTT. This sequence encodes CSVETGNNQPQHF.

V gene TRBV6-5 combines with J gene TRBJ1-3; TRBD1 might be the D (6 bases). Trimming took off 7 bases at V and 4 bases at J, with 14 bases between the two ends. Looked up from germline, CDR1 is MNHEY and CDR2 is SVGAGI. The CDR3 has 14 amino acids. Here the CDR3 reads CASIRDMGGNTIYF. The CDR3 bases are TGTGCCAGCATAAGGGACATGGGAGGAAACACCATATATTTT.

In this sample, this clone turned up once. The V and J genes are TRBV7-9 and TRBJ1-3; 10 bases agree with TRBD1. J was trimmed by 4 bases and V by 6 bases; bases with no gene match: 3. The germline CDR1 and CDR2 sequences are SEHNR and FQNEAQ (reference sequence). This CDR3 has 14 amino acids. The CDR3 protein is CASRPGQGGNTIYF. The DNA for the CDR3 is TGTGCCAGCAGGCCGGGACAGGGGGGAAACACCATATATTTT.

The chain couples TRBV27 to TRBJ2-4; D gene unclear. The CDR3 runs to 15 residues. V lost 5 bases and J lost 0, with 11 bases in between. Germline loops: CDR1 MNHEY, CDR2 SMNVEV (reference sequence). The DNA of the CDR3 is TGTGCCAGCAGTGGAGATTTCCTAGCCAAAAACATTCAGTACTTC. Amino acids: CASSGDFLAKNIQYF.

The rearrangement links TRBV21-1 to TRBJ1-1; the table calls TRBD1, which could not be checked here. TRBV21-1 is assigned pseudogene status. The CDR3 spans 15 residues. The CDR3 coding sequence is TGTGCCAGCAGCAATGTCCGCAGGATCGAGACTGAAGCTTTCTTT. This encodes CASSNVRRIETEAFF.

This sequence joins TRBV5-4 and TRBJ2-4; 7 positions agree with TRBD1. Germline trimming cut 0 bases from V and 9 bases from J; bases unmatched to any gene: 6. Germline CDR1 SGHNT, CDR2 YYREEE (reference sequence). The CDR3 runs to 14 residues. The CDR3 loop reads CASSLDTGVGIQYF. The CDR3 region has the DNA TGTGCCAGCAGCTTGGATACAGGGGTCGGCATTCAGTACTTC.

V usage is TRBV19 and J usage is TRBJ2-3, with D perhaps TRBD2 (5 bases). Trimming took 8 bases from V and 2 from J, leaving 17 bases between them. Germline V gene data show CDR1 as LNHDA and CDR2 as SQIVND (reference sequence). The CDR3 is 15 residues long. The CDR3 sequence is CASGILGLATDTQYF. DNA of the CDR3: TGTGCCAGTGGGATCCTAGGACTTGCCACAGATACGCAGTATTTT.

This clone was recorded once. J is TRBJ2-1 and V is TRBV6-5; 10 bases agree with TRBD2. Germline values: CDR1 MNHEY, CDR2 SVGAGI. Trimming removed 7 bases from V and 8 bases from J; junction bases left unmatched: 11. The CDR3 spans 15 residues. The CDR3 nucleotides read TGTGCCAGCATACTTTCAGCGGGAGGGCTGGATGAGCAGTTCTTC. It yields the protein CASILSAGGLDEQFF.

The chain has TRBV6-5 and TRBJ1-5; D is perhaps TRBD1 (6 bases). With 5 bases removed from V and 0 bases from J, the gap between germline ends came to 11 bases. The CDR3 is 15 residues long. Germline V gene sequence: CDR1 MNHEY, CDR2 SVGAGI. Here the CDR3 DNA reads TGTGCCAGCAGTAAGGACAGTAGTAGCAATCAGCCCCAGCATTTT. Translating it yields CASSKDSSSNQPQHF.

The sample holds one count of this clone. In nucleotides, the CDR3 is TGTGCCAGCAGCCCGGGACAGTTCTATGGCTACACCTTC. Protein product: CASSPGQFYGYTF. This sequence joins TRBV7-2 and TRBJ1-2, with 7 bases aligning to TRBD1. V lost 5 bases and J lost 4; bases outside the gene matches: 4. This CDR3 has 13 amino acids. The germline V gene has CDR1 SGHTA and CDR2 FQGNSA.

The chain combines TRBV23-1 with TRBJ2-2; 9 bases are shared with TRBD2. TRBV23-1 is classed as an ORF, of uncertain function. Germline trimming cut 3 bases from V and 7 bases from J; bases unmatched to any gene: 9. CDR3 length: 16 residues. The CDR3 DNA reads TGCGCCAGCAGTCAGAGGTTCATTAGCGGGAGCGGGGAGCTGTTTTTT. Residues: CASSQRFISGSGELFF.

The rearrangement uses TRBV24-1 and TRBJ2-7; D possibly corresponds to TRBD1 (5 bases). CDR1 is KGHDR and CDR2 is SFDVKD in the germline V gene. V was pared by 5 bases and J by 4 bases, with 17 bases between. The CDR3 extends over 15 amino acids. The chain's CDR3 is CATSGTPGPGYEQYF. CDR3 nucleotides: TGTGCCACCAGTGGGACACCCGGACCCGGATACGAGCAGTACTTC.

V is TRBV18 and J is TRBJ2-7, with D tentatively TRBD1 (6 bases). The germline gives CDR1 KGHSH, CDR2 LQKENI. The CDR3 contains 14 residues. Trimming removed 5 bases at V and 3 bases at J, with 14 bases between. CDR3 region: CASSTGTDSYEQYF. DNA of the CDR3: TGTGCCAGCTCAACAGGGACGGACAGCTACGAGCAGTACTTC. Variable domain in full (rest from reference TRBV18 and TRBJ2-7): NAGVMQNPRHLVRRRGQEARLRCSPMKGHSHVYWYRQLPEEGLKFMVYLQKENIIDESGMPKERFSAEFPKEGPSILRIQQVVRGDSAAYFCASSTGTDSYEQYFGPGTRLTVT.